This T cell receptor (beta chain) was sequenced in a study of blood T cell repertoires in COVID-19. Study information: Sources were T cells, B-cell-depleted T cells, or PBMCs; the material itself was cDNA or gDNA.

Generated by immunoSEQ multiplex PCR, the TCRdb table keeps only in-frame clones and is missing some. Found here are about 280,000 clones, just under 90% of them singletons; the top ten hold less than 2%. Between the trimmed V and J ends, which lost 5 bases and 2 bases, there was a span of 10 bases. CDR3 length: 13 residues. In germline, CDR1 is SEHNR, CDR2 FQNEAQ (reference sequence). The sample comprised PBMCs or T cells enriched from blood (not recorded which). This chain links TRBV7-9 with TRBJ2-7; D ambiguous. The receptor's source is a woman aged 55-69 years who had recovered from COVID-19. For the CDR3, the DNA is TGTGCCAGCAGCGTCAGTGGCACCTACGAGCAGTACTTC. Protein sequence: CASSVSGTYEQYF.